The 26 T cell receptor beta chains below were found in one sample sequenced in a study of neurological immune-mediated disorders (dated by TCRdb to between 2018 and 2021). The library was made by 5' RACE. Instrument used: Illumina HiSeq 2500. The public reads were reprocessed in TCRdb via fastp at Q25 and MiXCR, keeping in-frame beta chains. Every distinct CDR3 protein forms one entry, paired with its most common genes and DNA. The table for this sample lists around 16,000 distinct CDR3 sequences; roughly 15% of them were counted only once. Roughly an eighth of the sample is held by the ten biggest clonotypes. The sample comprised PBMCs. All receptors derive from a man between 60 and 70 years old with HTLV-1-associated myelopathy (HAM/TSP).

This clonotype is medium-sized in the sample. The chain recombines TRBV7-2 with TRBJ1-2; no firm D call. The germline V gene encodes CDR1 SGHTA and CDR2 FQGNSA. Deletions cut 3 bases from V and 7 bases from J, with 12 bases between. The CDR3 contains 13 residues. Here the CDR3 reads CASSFQGSFGYTF. CDR3 sequence (DNA): TGTGCCAGCAGCTTTCAAGGCTCCTTTGGCTACACCTTC. Combining the CDR3 with reference TRBV7-2 and TRBJ1-2 gives the whole variable domain GAGVSQSPSNKVTEKGKDVELRCDPISGHTALYWYRQSLGQGLEFLIYFQGNSAPDKSGLPSDRFSAERTGGSVSTLTIQRTQQEDSAVYLCASSFQGSFGYTFGSGTRLTVV.

As concerns this clonotype: This CDR3 fails to terminate in the conserved phenylalanine or tryptophan, so it likely reflects a read error. The limits of the CDR3 on the DNA are not certain, so only TCRdb's listed CDR3 is given. The chain recombines TRBV7-9 with TRBJ1-6; TRBD1, the table's D call, was not compared with the DNA. Germline V gives CDR1 SEHNR, CDR2 FQNEAQ (reference sequence). With termini counted, the CDR3 has 15 amino acids. This CDR3 reads CASSPRQGAASPLYL.

This clonotype was recorded only once. The junction does not match germline at one end; this may be a read error. The V gene is TRBV6-2 or TRBV6-3, the J gene TRBJ2-5; TRBD1 agrees at 8 bases. The CDR3 covers 16 residues. Germline CDR1 reads MNHEY; CDR2 reads SVGEGT. DNA for the CDR3: TGTGCCAACAGTTACTCGCCGATGACAGGGGTAGAGACCCAGTACTTC. This sequence encodes CANSYSPMTGVETQYF.

There are many counts of this clonotype. The V call is TRBV5-1, the J call TRBJ1-2; 7 bases line up with TRBD1. Germline V gene sequence: CDR1 SGHRS, CDR2 YFSETQ. J was trimmed by 5 bases and V by 4 bases; bases with no gene match: 8. The CDR3 sequence is 14 residues long. CDR3: CASSTRQGLYGYTF. For the CDR3, the DNA is TGCGCCAGCAGCACCCGACAGGGTCTATATGGCTACACCTTC.

This clonotype was counted at least ten times. This sequence joins TRBV7-2 and TRBJ2-2, with D possibly called TRBD1 or TRBD2 (5 bases each). CDR3 length: 14 residues. Germline CDR1 reads SGHTA; CDR2 reads FQGNSA. Trimming took off 5 bases at V and 0 bases at J, with 7 bases between the two ends. Here the CDR3 DNA reads TGTGCCAGCAGCCCGGGACCGAACACCGGGGAGCTGTTTTTT. Translating it yields CASSPGPNTGELFF.

This clonotype was seen ten or more times. V usage is TRBV7-6 and J usage is TRBJ1-4; 9 positions match TRBD1. The CDR3 has 14 residues. The V and J ends lost 6 bases and 4 bases, in that order; junction bases with no gene match: 3. CDR1 SGHVS and CDR2 FNYEAQ come from the germline V gene. CDR3 nucleotide sequence: TGTGCCAGCAGAGAGGGACAGGGTAATGAAAAACTGTTTTTT. It yields the protein CASREGQGNEKLFF.

This clonotype was seen many times. The gene calls are TRBV5-5 and TRBJ1-5; 9 nucleotides align to TRBD1. CDR1 and CDR2 (germline): SGHKS, YYEKEE (reference sequence). The CDR3 length is 19 residues. Germline trimming cut 4 bases from V and 6 bases from J; bases unmatched to any gene: 20. CDR3 in DNA: TGTGCCAGCAGCCGCTTGGGCATGTATCAAAGGGACAGGGCTCAGCCCCAGCATTTT. Protein: CASSRLGMYQRDRAQPQHF. Complete variable domain (other parts from reference TRBV5-5 and TRBJ1-5): DAGVTQSPTHLIKTRGQQVTLRCSPISGHKSVSWYQQVLGQGPQFIFQYYEKEERGRGNFPDRFSARQFPNYSSELNVNALLLGDSALYLCASSRLGMYQRDRAQPQHFGDGTRLSIL.

This clonotype occurred many times. This rearrangement joins TRBV6-6 to TRBJ1-3, with D possibly TRBD1 on 5 matching bases. The germline CDR1 and CDR2 sequences are MNHNY and SVGAGI (reference sequence). Trimming removed 6 bases from V and 4 bases from J, with 7 bases in between. This CDR3 region has 12 residues. The DNA of the CDR3 is TGTGCCAGCAGGGGGCCGGGAAACACCATATATTTT. Amino acids: CASRGPGNTIYF.

There are many counts of this clonotype. The rearrangement uses TRBV7-2 and TRBJ2-7; D unresolved. Germline CDR1 SGHTA, CDR2 FQGNSA. V was clipped by 2 bases and J by 6 bases, with 5 bases between them. There are 11 residues in the CDR3. The CDR3 sequence is CASSLRVEQYF. CDR3 coding DNA: TGTGCCAGCAGCTTACGAGTCGAGCAGTACTTC.

This clonotype was seen many times. This chain links TRBV7-2 with TRBJ1-1; 8 positions match TRBD1. Trimming removed 5 bases from V and 8 bases from J; junction bases left unmatched: 4. The CDR3 runs 12 residues. Germline V lookup: CDR1 SGHTA, CDR2 FQGNSA. CDR3 DNA: TGTGCCAGCAGCCCGAACAGGGGGGAAGCTTTCTTT. Translated: CASSPNRGEAFF.

In regard to this clonotype: The CDR3 carries no conserved terminal phenylalanine or tryptophan, so it likely arises from a read error. The J gene is TRBJ1-2, the V gene TRBV9; TRBD1 matches at 8 bases. Per germline, CDR1 SGDLS and CDR2 YYNGEE. The V segment lost 4 bases and the J segment 0 bases; nucleotides outside the gene matches: 11. The CDR3 runs 17 residues. The DNA of the CDR3 is TGTGCCAGCAGCCCCCCGGGACAGGCACATCCTAACTATGGCTACACCTTA. This encodes CASSPPGQAHPNYGYTL.

This clonotype has a count of ten or more. The J gene is TRBJ1-4, the V gene TRBV5-1; D unclear. This CDR3 is built from 14 residues. The germline V gene has CDR1 SGHRS and CDR2 YFSETQ. Trimming took 2 bases from V and 2 from J, leaving 7 bases between them. In DNA, the CDR3 is TGCGCCAGCAGCTTATCCGGGACTAATGAAAAACTGTTTTTT. Its translation is CASSLSGTNEKLFF.

With regard to this clonotype: The germline gene is not matched at one end of the junction; a read error may be the cause. The chain combines TRBV14 with TRBJ2-3; either TRBD1 or TRBD2 may fit D (5 bases each). The CDR3 is 12 amino acids. CDR1 and CDR2 from the germline V gene are SGHDN and FVKESK. The CDR3 nucleotides are TGTGCCAGAAGCCAAACCCGGGGCACGCAGAATTTT. It codes for CARSQTRGTQNF.

This chain links TRBV19 with TRBJ2-5; D may be TRBD2 (5 bases). CDR3 size: 13 residues. Trimming cost V 4 bases and J 2 bases, with 8 bases left between them. CDR1 is LNHDA and CDR2 is SQIVND in the germline V gene (reference sequence). The CDR3 region is CASSRGLQETQYF. The CDR3 nucleotides are TGTGCCAGTAGTAGAGGACTGCAAGAGACCCAGTACTTC.

This chain connects TRBV11-2 to TRBJ2-7; D uncertain. Trimming stripped 0 bases from V and 7 bases from J, with 13 bases between. The CDR3 extends over 14 amino acids. The germline V gene encodes CDR1 SGHAT and CDR2 FQNNGV. CDR3 amino acids: CASSLDGTRREQYF. The CDR3 coding sequence is TGTGCCAGCAGCTTAGATGGCACTCGGCGGGAGCAGTACTTC.

This clonotype was counted at least ten times. The genes are TRBV14 and TRBJ2-3; 9 positions agree with TRBD2. Trimming cost V 1 base and J 2 bases; bases outside gene matches: 7. The CDR3 is 17 residues long. The germline CDR1 and CDR2 sequences are SGHDN and FVKESK. CDR3 region: CASSQGLAGTITDTQYF. The CDR3 DNA reads as TGTGCCAGCAGCCAAGGGCTAGCGGGGACCATCACAGATACGCAGTATTTT. Full variable domain (remainder filled in from reference TRBV14 and TRBJ2-3): EAGVTQFPSHSVIEKGQTVTLRCDPISGHDNLYWYRRVMGKEIKFLLHFVKESKQDESGMPNNRFLAERTGGTYSTLKVQPAELEDSGVYFCASSQGLAGTITDTQYFGPGTRLTVL.

This clonotype was recorded many times. The chain employs TRBV20-1 and TRBJ2-1; D is uncertain. The CDR3 loop spans 13 amino acids. CDR1 and CDR2 from the germline V gene are DFQATT and SNEGSKA (reference sequence). V was cut by 1 base and J by 7 bases, with 11 bases left in between. The CDR3 protein is CSARVRLPNEQFF. The DNA of the CDR3 is TGCAGTGCTAGAGTCCGACTCCCAAATGAGCAGTTCTTC.

The sample holds many counts of this clonotype. This CDR3 is CASTPNQGSETQYF. The CDR3 DNA reads as TGTGCCAGCACCCCAAATCAGGGTTCGGAGACCCAGTACTTC. The V call is TRBV2, the J call TRBJ2-5; maybe TRBD1 (5 bases). Germline V lookup: CDR1 SNHLY, CDR2 FYNNEI. Trimming took off 7 bases at V and 5 bases at J, with 17 bases between the two ends. This CDR3 contains 14 residues.

This clonotype was seen at least ten times. The J gene is TRBJ1-1, the V gene TRBV9, with 7 bases fitting TRBD1. Germline CDR1 SGDLS, CDR2 YYNGEE. The V gene end was trimmed by 0 bases and the J gene end by 0 bases; junction bases not matched to a gene: 8. The length of the CDR3 is 17 residues. For the CDR3, the DNA is TGTGCCAGCAGCGTAGATCCCACAGGGGCAATGAACACTGAAGCTTTCTTT. Translating it yields CASSVDPTGAMNTEAFF. Full variable domain (outside the CDR3, taken from reference TRBV9 and TRBJ1-1): DSGVTQTPKHLITATGQRVTLRCSPRSGDLSVYWYQQSLDQGLQFLIQYYNGEERAKGNILERFSAQQFPDLHSELNLSSLELGDSALYFCASSVDPTGAMNTEAFFGQGTRLTVV.

This clonotype was seen at least ten times. The chain employs TRBV20-1 and TRBJ1-2, with 8 bases that match TRBD1. The CDR3 is 12 residues long. Per the germline V gene, CDR1 is DFQATT and CDR2 is SNEGSKA (reference sequence). V dropped 5 bases and J dropped 5; count of bases not matched to a gene: 4. The CDR3 spells CSAPDRGYGYTF. CDR3 nucleotide sequence: TGCAGTGCTCCAGACAGGGGATATGGCTACACCTTC.

About this clonotype itself: Just one base apart from a much larger clone, this may be a read error. This chain connects TRBV12-3 or TRBV12-4 to TRBJ2-5; D gene uncertain. The CDR3 consists of 16 residues. V dropped 8 bases and J dropped 5 bases, with 24 bases sitting between them. The CDR3 protein is CASSSSVKSVGETQYF. As DNA, the CDR3 is TGTGCCAGCTCATCCAGCGTAAAGAGCGTGGGCGAGACCCAGTACTTC.

The table lists this clonotype with many counts. The chain links TRBV4-2 to TRBJ1-6; no firm D call. Deletions cut 4 bases from V and 7 bases from J, with 8 bases between. The germline V gene encodes CDR1 LGHNA and CDR2 YNFKEQ. The CDR3 spans 13 residues. CDR3 sequence: CASSPGSNSPLHF. DNA for the CDR3: TGTGCCAGCAGCCCTGGATCAAATTCACCCCTCCACTTT.

This clonotype was seen repeatedly, ten times or more. This rearrangement joins TRBV5-1 to TRBJ2-7, with D possibly TRBD1 on 6 matching bases. The CDR3 contains 13 residues. Germline V gene data show CDR1 as SGHRS and CDR2 as YFSETQ. V gave up 2 bases and J gave up 5 bases, with 11 bases separating them. Written as DNA, the CDR3 is TGCGCCAGCAGCTTACAACAGGGCCACGAGCAGTACTTC. The encoded protein is CASSLQQGHEQYF.

The chain couples TRBV6-5 to TRBJ1-1; 8 bases are a match to TRBD1. V gave up 6 bases and J gave up 4 bases; unmatched junction bases: 7. The length of the CDR3 is 14 residues. CDR1 is MNHEY and CDR2 is SVGAGI in the germline V gene. CDR3 DNA sequence: TGTGCCAGCAGGAAGGGACAGGCGGGCACTGAAGCTTTCTTT. It encodes CASRKGQAGTEAFF.

The sample holds a few counts of this clonotype. The J gene is TRBJ1-2, the V gene TRBV20-1; possible D gene TRBD1, 5 bases. The germline gives CDR1 DFQATT, CDR2 SNEGSKA (reference sequence). The CDR3 has 16 amino acids. V lost 7 bases and J lost 4, with 25 bases in between. Here the CDR3 DNA reads TGCAGTGGTCCTTCAGGGTCGGGGGGAGTTGTCTATGGCTACACCTTC. The encoded protein is CSGPSGSGGVVYGYTF.

To note about this clonotype: A much larger clone lies a single base off, so this may be a read error. The chain recombines TRBV12-3 or TRBV12-4 with TRBJ2-7; maybe TRBD2 (5 bases). The CDR3 spans 13 residues. CDR3 bases: TGTGTCAGCAGTTTTACGGGGATCTGCGAGCAGTACTTC. This translates into CVSSFTGICEQYF.